This TCR beta chain was retrieved from a study of radiation and T cells in renal cell carcinoma. Overall study findings and caveats: Top tumor clonotypes rose in blood 2 weeks post-radiation, then contracted.

Stated time point: baseline pretreatment blood. Documented treatment: 15 Gy SBRT to primary tumor, nephrectomy 4 weeks later. Serial blood draws occurred at baseline and 2 and 4 weeks post-SBRT. Turning to this clone: Its antigen is not identified.

Sequencing was performed with immunoSEQ multiplex PCR; in TCRdb, only in-frame clones are kept and a portion is missing. The sample has 130,000 or so clones, 75% to 90% seen once. This clonotype was sampled from a woman aged 50 to 60 with renal cell carcinoma. This specimen was blood, taken from a patient whose treatment included radiotherapy and nephrectomy.

CDR3 in DNA: TGTGCCAGCAGGATGGGGGCAGGAACCTACGAGCAGTACTTC. Its protein is CASRMGAGTYEQYF. The chain links TRBV25-1 to TRBJ2-7; D may be TRBD1 (6 bases). From germline, CDR1 is MGHDK and CDR2 SYGVNS. V was trimmed by 6 bases and J by 2 bases, leaving 14 bases between them. This CDR3 has 14 residues.